This T cell receptor beta chain was documented in a study of T cell repertoires in cytomegalovirus infection. TCRdb independently ran MiXCR on the reads; one entry per CDR3 protein. The repertoire has fewer than 300,000 distinct CDR3 sequences, about a quarter of them found once; the top ten carry 11% to 15%. CDR3 length: 15 amino acids. Trimming pared 6 bases from V and 1 base from J, leaving 19 bases between. Germline lookup yields CDR1 DFQATT and CDR2 SNEGSKA (reference sequence). Sequenced input: PBMCs. The chain joins TRBV20-1 to TRBJ2-7; tentatively, D is TRBD1 (6 bases). The sequence derives from a human donor in good health (CMV status not recorded). Some clones in this sample may be carry-over from other donors' samples. The CDR3 loop is CSAELPGRGSYEQYF. The CDR3 DNA reads TGCAGTGCGGAATTACCGGGCAGGGGATCCTACGAGCAGTACTTC.